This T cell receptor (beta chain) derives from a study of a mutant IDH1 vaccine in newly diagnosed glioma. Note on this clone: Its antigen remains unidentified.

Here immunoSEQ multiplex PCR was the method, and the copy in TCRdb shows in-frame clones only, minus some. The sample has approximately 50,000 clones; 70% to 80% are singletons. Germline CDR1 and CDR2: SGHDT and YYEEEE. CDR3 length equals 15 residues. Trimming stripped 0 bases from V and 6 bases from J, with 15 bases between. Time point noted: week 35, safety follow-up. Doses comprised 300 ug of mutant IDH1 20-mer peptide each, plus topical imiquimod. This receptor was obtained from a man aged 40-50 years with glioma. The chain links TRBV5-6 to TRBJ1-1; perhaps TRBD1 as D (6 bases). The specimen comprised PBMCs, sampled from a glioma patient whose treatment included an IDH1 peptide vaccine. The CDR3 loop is CASSLDGLNRAEAFF. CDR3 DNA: TGTGCCAGCAGCTTGGACGGATTGAACAGGGCTGAAGCTTTCTTT.